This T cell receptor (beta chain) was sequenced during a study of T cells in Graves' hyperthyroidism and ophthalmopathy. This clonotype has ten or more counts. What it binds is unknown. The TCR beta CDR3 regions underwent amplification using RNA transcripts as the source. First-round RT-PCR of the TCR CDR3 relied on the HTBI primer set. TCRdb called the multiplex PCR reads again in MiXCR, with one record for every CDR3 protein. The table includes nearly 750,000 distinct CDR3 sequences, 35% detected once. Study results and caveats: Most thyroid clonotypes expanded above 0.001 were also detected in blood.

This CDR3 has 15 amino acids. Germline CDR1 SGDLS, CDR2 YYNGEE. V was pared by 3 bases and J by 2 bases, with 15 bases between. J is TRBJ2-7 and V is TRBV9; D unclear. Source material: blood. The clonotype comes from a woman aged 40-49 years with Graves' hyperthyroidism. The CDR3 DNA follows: TGTGCCAGCAGCGCCCATGGGAACTCCGCCTACGAGCAGTACTTC. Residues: CASSAHGNSAYEQYF.